This T cell receptor beta chain was sequenced in a study of shared clonotypes between healthy human individuals. Clones were read by immunoSEQ multiplex PCR, and TCRdb kept only the in-frame ones, dropping some. The sample carries about 2.2 million clones, roughly 91% recorded once. Losses at the gene ends were 3 bases for V and 0 bases for J; bases not matched to a gene: 3. CDR1 is MNHEY and CDR2 is SMNVEV in the germline V gene (reference sequence). The CDR3 runs 16 residues. Selected positively for CCR7 and CD45RO-negative, naive CD8 cells excluded terminally differentiated effector memory CD45RA+ cells.

Sequenced material: naive CD8+ T cells from PBMCs. The clonotype was recovered from a man aged 18 to 35 in good health. Some clones in this sample may be carry-over from other donors' samples. The V and J genes are TRBV27 and TRBJ2-3; 10 bases map to TRBD2. This CDR3 is CASSFLAGDSTDTQYF. For the CDR3, the DNA is TGTGCCAGCAGTTTCCTAGCGGGAGATAGCACAGATACGCAGTATTTT.